Shown below are 18 T cell receptor beta chains from a single sample sequenced in a study of siplizumab effects on memory and regulatory T cells. The assay was immunoSEQ multiplex PCR, and TCRdb's table has in-frame clones only and misses some. The profile shows more than 95,000 clones, over 90% of them singletons. Material: Tregs sorted from blood. The receptor source for this set is a human donor in good health.

The rearrangement uses TRBV5-1 and TRBJ1-1, with D maybe TRBD1 (6 bases). V gave up 3 bases and J gave up 7 bases, with 13 bases separating them. Germline V lookup: CDR1 SGHRS, CDR2 YFSETQ. This CDR3 has 13 residues. The CDR3 region is CASSSAGGLEAFF. For the CDR3, the DNA is TGCGCCAGCAGCTCCGCGGGGGGGCTTGAAGCTTTCTTT.

The chain is built from TRBV18 and TRBJ2-7; tentatively, D is TRBD2 (6 bases). The CDR3 runs to 14 residues. Germline CDR1 KGHSH, CDR2 LQKENI. V lost 3 bases to trimming and J lost 9 bases, with 18 bases between them. The CDR3 nucleotides are TGTGCCAGCTCACCGCTATCGGGGGATCATGGGCAGTACTTC. This codes for CASSPLSGDHGQYF.

CDR3 residues: CASSVDRLAGDEQFF. CDR3 nucleotides: TGTGCCAGCAGCGTAGACCGCCTAGCGGGGGATGAGCAGTTCTTC. This chain links TRBV9 with TRBJ2-1, with TRBD2 identical over 10 bases. CDR1 is SGDLS and CDR2 is YYNGEE in the germline V gene. The length of the CDR3 is 15 residues. Unmatched junction bases numbered 5, after V lost 0 bases and J lost 8 bases.

This rearrangement joins TRBV7-9 to TRBJ2-7; the D is unclear. V lost 6 bases, J lost 5 bases, and 11 bases lay in between. This CDR3 has 12 amino acids. Germline V gene data show CDR1 as SEHNR and CDR2 as FQNEAQ (reference sequence). The CDR3 DNA reads as TGTGCCAGCAGTTTCAGGTACGACGAGCAGTACTTC. It yields the protein CASSFRYDEQYF.

The rearrangement links TRBV5-1 to TRBJ2-1; 11 nucleotides align to TRBD2. The CDR3 extends over 17 amino acids. Germline-derived CDR1 and CDR2 are SGHRS and YFSETQ. J was trimmed by 7 bases and V by 4 bases; bases with no gene match: 13. CDR3: CASSPSSGGPLRNEQFF. The DNA of the CDR3 is TGCGCCAGCAGCCCATCTAGCGGGGGGCCCCTTCGGAATGAGCAGTTCTTC.

The chain is built from TRBV7-6 and TRBJ1-1; the D gene is possibly TRBD1 (5 bases). V was clipped by 7 bases and J by 5 bases, with 17 bases between them. Per the germline V gene, CDR1 is SGHVS and CDR2 is FNYEAQ. This CDR3 contains 14 residues. The CDR3 here is CASTPPSRATEAFF. CDR3 coding DNA: TGTGCCAGCACCCCCCCGTCCAGGGCTACTGAAGCTTTCTTT.

This rearrangement joins TRBV29-1 to TRBJ2-2; no reliable D call. Germline-derived CDR1 and CDR2 are SQVTM and ANQGSEA. This CDR3 contains 17 residues. Trimming removed 7 bases at V and 0 bases at J, with 21 bases between. The CDR3 loop is CSALEVTRSANTGELFF. The DNA for the CDR3 is TGCAGCGCCCTTGAAGTGACCCGGTCCGCGAACACCGGGGAGCTGTTTTTT.

The rearrangement links TRBV6-5 to TRBJ1-1; 7 positions match TRBD1. Per germline, CDR1 MNHEY and CDR2 SVGAGI. V shed 2 bases and J 0 bases; nucleotides not matched to a gene: 6. The CDR3 sequence is 16 residues long. The CDR3 nucleotides read TGTGCCAGCAGTTACGAAAGGACAGGATTGAACACTGAAGCTTTCTTT. Translating it yields CASSYERTGLNTEAFF.

The rearrangement joins TRBV5-4 to TRBJ2-3; D possibly corresponds to TRBD1 (6 bases). The V and J ends lost 2 bases and 3 bases respectively, with 7 bases between them. Germline V CDR1 and CDR2: SGHNT, YYREEE (reference sequence). The CDR3 consists of 13 residues. CDR3 protein: CASSFDRTDTQYF. The CDR3 nucleotides read TGTGCCAGCAGCTTCGACAGGACAGATACGCAGTATTTT.

This clone showed up just a few times. The V gene is TRBV2, the J gene TRBJ1-2; D possibly corresponds to TRBD1 (6 bases). Germline V CDR1 and CDR2: SNHLY, FYNNEI. The CDR3 covers 13 residues. The ends were cut back, 4 bases at V and 8 bases at J, with 14 bases in the middle. CDR3 loop: CASSVTGARGYTF. In DNA form, the CDR3 reads TGTGCCAGCAGTGTTACGGGGGCAAGGGGCTACACCTTC. Based on the CDR3 plus reference TRBV2 and TRBJ1-2, the full variable domain is EPEVTQTPSHQVTQMGQEVILRCVPISNHLYFYWYRQILGQKVEFLVSFYNNEISEKSEIFDDQFSVERPDGSNFTLKIRSTKLEDSAMYFCASSVTGARGYTFGSGTRLTVV.

J is TRBJ1-2 and V is TRBV5-6; 9 bases match TRBD1. This CDR3 has 15 residues. V lost 4 bases and J lost 3; bases outside the gene matches: 7. Germline V gives CDR1 SGHDT, CDR2 YYEEEE. The CDR3 here is CASSLDRGVDYGYTF. CDR3 in DNA: TGTGCCAGCAGCCTAGACAGGGGGGTGGACTATGGCTACACCTTC.

This chain joins TRBV5-1 and TRBJ2-1, with 7 bases aligning to TRBD1. Germline-derived CDR1 and CDR2 are SGHRS and YFSETQ. V lost 2 bases to trimming and J lost 5 bases; unmatched junction nucleotides: 7. This CDR3 is built from 15 residues. The CDR3 sequence: CASSLLTGTHNEQFF. The CDR3 region has the DNA TGCGCCAGCAGCTTATTGACAGGGACCCACAATGAGCAGTTCTTC.

The chain carries TRBV30 and TRBJ1-1, with D uncertain. The ends were cut back, 1 base at V and 1 base at J, with 4 bases in the middle. CDR1 and CDR2 (germline): GTSNPN, SVGIG (reference sequence). The CDR3 has 12 amino acids. CDR3 loop: CAWSGGNTEAFF. The CDR3 coding sequence is TGTGCCTGGAGTGGCGGGAACACTGAAGCTTTCTTT.

The V gene is TRBV2, the J gene TRBJ2-1; 8 bases line up with TRBD2. Germline lookup yields CDR1 SNHLY and CDR2 FYNNEI. The length of the CDR3 is 18 residues. The junction had 18 bases not matched to a gene; V was cut back by 11 bases and J by 0 bases. The CDR3 sequence is CAGVGTSRVQSSYNEQFF. CDR3 in DNA: TGTGCCGGGGTCGGGACTAGTCGGGTACAGAGCTCCTACAATGAGCAGTTCTTC.

The chain employs TRBV27 and TRBJ2-1; D not resolved. V dropped 4 bases and J dropped 0 bases, with 13 bases sitting between them. CDR3 length equals 16 residues. Looked up from germline, CDR1 is MNHEY and CDR2 is SMNVEV (reference sequence). CDR3 coding DNA: TGTGCCAGCAGTTCAACACTGAAGATCTCCTACAATGAGCAGTTCTTC. This gives the protein CASSSTLKISYNEQFF.

The chain links TRBV7-9 to TRBJ2-2, with TRBD2 matching 8 bases. Germline loops: CDR1 SEHNR, CDR2 FQNEAQ (reference sequence). CDR3 length equals 13 residues. V trimming: 11 bases; J trimming: 2 bases; junction bases outside the gene matches: 4. The CDR3 coding sequence is TGTGCCGCGGGAGGCGGCAACACCGGGGAGCTGTTTTTT. Protein: CAAGGGNTGELFF.

The chain carries TRBV7-2 and TRBJ2-7; D unclear. Trimming left V 2 bases short and J 6 bases short, with 8 bases between. CDR1 is SGHTA and CDR2 is FQGNSA in the germline V gene. CDR3 length: 12 amino acids. CDR3 loop: CASSLRRGEQYF. CDR3 in DNA: TGTGCCAGCAGCTTACGGCGAGGCGAGCAGTACTTC.

This clone has just a few counts. The V gene is TRBV10-3, the J gene TRBJ2-3, with D unresolved. The CDR3 extends over 13 amino acids. Trimming removed 4 bases from V and 6 bases from J, with 11 bases in between. Germline V gene sequence: CDR1 ENHRY, CDR2 SYGVKD. CDR3: CAISGNLGDTQYF. CDR3 coding DNA: TGTGCCATCAGTGGAAACCTAGGGGATACGCAGTATTTT.